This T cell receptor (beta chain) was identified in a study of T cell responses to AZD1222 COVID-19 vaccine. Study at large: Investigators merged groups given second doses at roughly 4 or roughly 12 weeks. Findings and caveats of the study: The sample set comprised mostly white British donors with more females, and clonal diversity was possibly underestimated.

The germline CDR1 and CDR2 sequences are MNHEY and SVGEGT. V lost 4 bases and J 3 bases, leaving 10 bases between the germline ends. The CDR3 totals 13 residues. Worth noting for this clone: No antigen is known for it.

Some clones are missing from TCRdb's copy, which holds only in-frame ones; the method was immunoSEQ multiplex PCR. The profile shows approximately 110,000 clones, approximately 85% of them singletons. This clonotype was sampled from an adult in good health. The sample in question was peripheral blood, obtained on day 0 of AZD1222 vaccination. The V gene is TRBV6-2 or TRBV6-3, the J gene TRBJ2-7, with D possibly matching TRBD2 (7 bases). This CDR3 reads CASSWGGHYEQYF. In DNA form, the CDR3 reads TGTGCCAGCAGTTGGGGGGGCCACTACGAGCAGTACTTC.